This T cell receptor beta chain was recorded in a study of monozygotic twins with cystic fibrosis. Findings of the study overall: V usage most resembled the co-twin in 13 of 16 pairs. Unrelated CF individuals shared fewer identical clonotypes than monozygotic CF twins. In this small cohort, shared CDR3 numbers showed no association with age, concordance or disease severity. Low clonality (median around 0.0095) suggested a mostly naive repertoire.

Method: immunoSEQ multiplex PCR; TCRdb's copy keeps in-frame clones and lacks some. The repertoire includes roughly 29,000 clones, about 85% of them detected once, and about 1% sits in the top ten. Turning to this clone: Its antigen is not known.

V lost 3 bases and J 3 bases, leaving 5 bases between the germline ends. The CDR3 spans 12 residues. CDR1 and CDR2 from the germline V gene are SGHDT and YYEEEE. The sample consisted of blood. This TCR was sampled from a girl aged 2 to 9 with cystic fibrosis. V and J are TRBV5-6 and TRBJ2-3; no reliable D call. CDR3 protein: CASSSGTDTQYF. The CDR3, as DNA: TGTGCCAGCAGCTCCGGTACAGATACGCAGTATTTT.